The subject of this entry is one TCR beta chain. The antigen it binds to is not known. One end of the junction is discordant with germline, which a read error may explain. Library creation used 5' RACE. Instrument used: Illumina HiSeq 2500. A second roughly 6 to 11 cycle PCR used a sample-barcoded 5' primer and a J-beta primer mix. Each TCR beta cDNA molecule received a unique molecular identifier from a template-switch 5' adaptor carrying 12 random nucleotides. Each sample yielded at least 2.5 million CDR3-containing paired-end reads. All of the RNA was converted into first-strand cDNA using the Mint cDNA synthesis kit, with a TRBC-specific oligonucleotide serving as the primer. Following uracil-DNA glycosylase treatment, a first 18-cycle PCR with universal primers M1SS and BC2_uni_R was performed on all cDNA. The authors' pipeline ran thus. For normalization, 1 million high-quality reads were randomly selected from each sample, with every read carrying a distinct molecular identifier. Reads sharing molecular identifiers were discarded rather than binned into consensus sequences. MiTCR, set to a Q25 quality threshold and the strictest error-elimination algorithm, was used for CDR3 identification, clonotype clustering and error correction. A nonparametric unseen species model with Euler transformation was used to estimate a lower bound on total TCR beta diversity. The public reads were reprocessed in TCRdb via fastp at Q25 and MiXCR, keeping in-frame beta chains. A single entry per CDR3 protein holds the most common genes and DNA from its merged rows. The V and J calls were not made by the authors but by TCRdb's processing. The sample has some 1.4 million distinct CDR3 sequences on record, approximately 42% of them singletons. The ten biggest clones cover roughly 8.2% of the sample.

The data originate from a study of blood T cells in healthy people across ages (dated by TCRdb to 2015 to 2017). Concerning the study at large: In model experiments, template switching captured about one uniquely barcoded TCR beta cDNA molecule for every two T cells. The donors were split into four age groups: young (average roughly 15 years), middle-aged (around 40), aged (more than 60) and long-lived (over 75). For two donors (one aged 18 to 29 and one aged 80 or older), the study analyzed two additional independent replicas of 1 million unique cDNA reads from the same blood draw. Age-related changes in TCR beta repertoire diversity were measured in the study by deep sequencing normalized with unique cDNA molecular identifiers. To avoid experimental bias, donors of different ages were spread randomly across the sequencing lanes.

The investigation overall reported the following: Bulk unsorted PBMC profiling prevented conclusive comparison of naive and antigen-experienced compartments. There was a strong correlation between observed TCR beta diversity and the percentage of naive T cells measured by flow cytometry. As age increased, observed TCR beta diversity per million T cells dropped in a roughly linear way, and a significant reduction was already evident by age about 40. Because donor CMV infection status was unknown, age-related changes in expanded clonotypes were potentially confounded. Estimates of total diversity from one million sequenced T cells were regarded as lower bounds and underestimates. Compared with the aged group, the long-lived group had more naive CD4+ T cells, fewer expanded clones and increased TCR diversity, suggesting age selection.

CDR1 DFQATT and CDR2 SNEGSKA were looked up in the germline V gene (reference sequence). There are 14 amino acids in the CDR3, from cysteine to phenylalanine inclusive. The kept DNA is CDR3 alone, 42 bases in frame from the first base. The roughly 37 donors, aged about 6 to 95 years, were systemically healthy Caucasian individuals from Russia. Each donor gave ten milliliters of peripheral blood, drawn into EDTA-treated Vacutainer tubes. Ficoll-Paque density-gradient centrifugation was used to isolate PBMCs, with at least 6.5 million obtained per sample. Total RNA was extracted from PBMCs with Trizol reagent, with at least 6 micrograms obtained per sample. For every donor, an aliquot of PBMCs went through flow cytometry to measure the percentages of naive CD45RAhigh/CD27high T cells.

The chain was built from TRBV20-1 and TRBJ2-3; 6 matching bases give a weak D call of TRBD2. Material: blood. This TCR derives from a woman aged 18-29 years in good health. The DNA sequence is as follows: TGCAGTGCTAGGGGGGGACCCCCCACAGGTACGCAGTATTTT. This translates into CSARGGPPTGTQYF.